Shown below are 26 T cell receptor beta chains from a single sample sequenced in a study of Ad26.COV2.S vaccination and SARS-CoV-2 variants. Produced via immunoSEQ multiplex PCR; TCRdb's table is partial and in-frame only. The data show about 400,000 clones, over 75% seen once. Treatment indicated: some 19 received Ad26.COV2.S at low or high dose, single or two shots; 5 received placebo; per-sample allocation not given. Sample collection was performed on day 63 after the first vaccine or placebo injection. Sequences were derived from peripheral blood, sampled in a trial of Ad26.COV2.S vaccine versus placebo. These receptors were obtained from a person aged 18-60 years who received the Ad26.COV2.S COVID-19 vaccine or a placebo.

V gene TRBV29-1 combines with J gene TRBJ2-7; 9 bases match TRBD2. Unmatched junction bases numbered 7, after V lost 4 bases and J lost 6 bases. The CDR3 has 13 residues. The V gene's germline CDR1 is SQVTM and CDR2 ANQGSEA. CDR3 nucleotides: TGCAGCGTTGCTGGCGGGAGGGCCTTCGAGCAGTACTTC. Protein product: CSVAGGRAFEQYF.

The J gene is TRBJ1-4, the V gene TRBV4-2, with no clear D. The germline V gene has CDR1 LGHNA and CDR2 YNFKEQ. V was pared by 1 base and J by 6 bases, with 6 bases between. The CDR3 length is 13 residues. CDR3 nucleotide sequence: TGTGCCAGCAGCCAAGGAGATGATGAAAAACTGTTTTTT. It is translated as CASSQGDDEKLFF.

This chain connects TRBV30 to TRBJ1-1; D call uncertain. CDR1 and CDR2 (germline): GTSNPN, SVGIG (reference sequence). This CDR3 region has 12 residues. This CDR3 reads CGWRSIRSEAFF. The CDR3 nucleotides read TGTGGGTGGAGATCCATTCGGTCTGAAGCTTTCTTT. The whole variable domain, remainder taken from reference TRBV30 and TRBJ1-1, is SQTIHQWPATLVQPVGSPLSLECTVEGTSNPNLYWYRQAAGRGLQLLFYSVGIGQISSEVPQNLSASRPQDRQFILSSKKLLLSDSGFYLCGWRSIRSEAFFGQGTRLTVV.

This chain's CDR3 is CASSRTELGGYTF. The DNA of the CDR3 is TGTGCCAGCAGCCGGACTGAACTGGGGGGCTACACCTTC. The chain links TRBV13 to TRBJ1-2; D call uncertain. V was cut by 5 bases and J by 8 bases, with 15 bases left in between. The CDR3 totals 13 residues. Germline V gene lookup returns CDR1 PRHDT and CDR2 FYEKMQ (reference sequence). The full variable domain, rest sourced from reference TRBV13 and TRBJ1-2, is AAGVIQSPRHLIKEKRETATLKCYPIPRHDTVYWYQQGPGQDPQFLISFYEKMQSDKGSIPDRFSAQQFSDYHSELNMSSLELGDSALYFCASSRTELGGYTFGSGTRLTVV.

V gene TRBV24-1 combines with J gene TRBJ1-5, with 7 bases identical to TRBD1. Germline V lookup: CDR1 KGHDR, CDR2 SFDVKD. The CDR3 consists of 14 residues. V gave up 4 bases and J gave up 5 bases; unmatched junction bases: 4. The CDR3 sequence: CATSDTTGYQPQHF. The CDR3 DNA follows: TGTGCCACCAGTGACACGACAGGGTATCAGCCCCAGCATTTT.

The V gene is TRBV5-6, the J gene TRBJ2-1; possibly TRBD2 for D (6 bases). Trimming removed 4 bases at V and 6 bases at J, with 11 bases between. The CDR3 spans 13 residues. Germline assignment: CDR1 SGHDT and CDR2 YYEEEE. CDR3 loop: CASSPVTSNEQFF. Written as DNA, the CDR3 is TGTGCCAGCAGCCCGGTGACTAGCAATGAGCAGTTCTTC.

This sequence joins TRBV7-2 and TRBJ2-1, with 9 bases lining up with TRBD2. This CDR3 region has 18 residues. The V gene's germline CDR1 is SGHTA and CDR2 FQGNSA. V gave up 4 bases and J gave up 0 bases; unmatched junction bases: 10. For the CDR3, the DNA is TGTGCCAGCAGCTCCACTAGCGGGTACGGTTACTCCTACAATGAGCAGTTCTTC. This codes for CASSSTSGYGYSYNEQFF.

The sample holds one count of this clone. This sequence joins TRBV19 and TRBJ1-5, with 10 positions matching TRBD1. J gave up 4 bases and V 5 bases, and 8 bases lay outside the gene matches. CDR3 length: 16 amino acids. Per germline, CDR1 LNHDA and CDR2 SQIVND (reference sequence). The CDR3 DNA sequence: TGTGCCAGTAGTTCCCGAGGGACAGGGGATAATCAGCCCCAGCATTTT. Translating gives CASSSRGTGDNQPQHF.

V gene TRBV7-2 combines with J gene TRBJ1-2; 7 bases line up with TRBD1. CDR1 and CDR2 (germline): SGHTA, FQGNSA. Germline trimming cut 4 bases from V and 3 bases from J; bases unmatched to any gene: 11. The CDR3 covers 16 residues. The CDR3 loop is CASSSSWPGTDYGYTF. CDR3 bases: TGTGCCAGCAGCTCAAGCTGGCCGGGGACAGACTATGGCTACACCTTC.

This clone occurred once. The genes are TRBV9 and TRBJ2-3, with D unclear. Germline CDR1 is SGDLS and CDR2 is YYNGEE. CDR3 size: 15 residues. The V gene lost 4 bases and the J gene lost 1 base, with 13 bases spanning the gap. CDR3 sequence: CASSQVGWGTDTQYF. The CDR3, as DNA: TGTGCCAGCAGCCAAGTAGGGTGGGGCACAGATACGCAGTATTTT.

There are many counts of this clone. The V gene is TRBV11-3, the J gene TRBJ2-3, with 8 bases lining up with TRBD1. The CDR3 has 15 amino acids. The germline CDR1 and CDR2 sequences are SGHNT and YENEEA. V lost 5 bases and J lost 3; bases outside the gene matches: 7. As DNA, the CDR3 is TGTGCCAGCAGCCAAGGACAGGGTGAGACAGATACGCAGTATTTT. It encodes CASSQGQGETDTQYF.

This clone was observed a single time. The V gene is TRBV29-1, the J gene TRBJ2-2; the D gene could be TRBD1 or TRBD2 (6 bases each). V gave up 3 bases and J gave up 5 bases, with 13 bases separating them. The germline V gene encodes CDR1 SQVTM and CDR2 ANQGSEA. The CDR3 consists of 14 residues. CDR3 nucleotides: TGCAGCGTTGAGTGGAGGGGGAGGACCGGGGAGCTGTTTTTT. As protein: CSVEWRGRTGELFF.

J is TRBJ2-1 and V is TRBV6-2 or TRBV6-3; D is unresolved. Trimming pared 0 bases from V and 9 bases from J, leaving 6 bases between. The CDR3 is made up of 12 amino acids. In germline, CDR1 is MNHEY, CDR2 SVGEGT. CDR3 protein: CASSYSVGEQFF. CDR3 in DNA: TGTGCCAGCAGTTACTCCGTTGGTGAGCAGTTCTTC.

The CDR3 loop reads CAWSHLLPTGELFF. In DNA, the CDR3 is TGTGCCTGGAGTCATCTATTACCCACCGGGGAGCTGTTTTTT. V and J are TRBV30 and TRBJ2-2; D remains ambiguous. The CDR3 loop spans 14 amino acids. Trimming shortened V by 2 bases and J by 4 bases, and 11 bases separated the two germline ends. The germline gives CDR1 GTSNPN, CDR2 SVGIG (reference sequence).

The V and J genes are TRBV7-9 and TRBJ2-1; 12 nucleotides line up with TRBD2. Germline V gene sequence: CDR1 SEHNR, CDR2 FQNEAQ (reference sequence). There are 15 residues in the CDR3. With V trimmed by 8 bases and J by 9 bases, 11 bases remained unmatched. CDR3 nucleotides: TGTGCCAGCGGTTTCACGGGACTAGCGGGTGGTGAGCAGTTCTTC. This gives the protein CASGFTGLAGGEQFF.

This chain joins TRBV28 and TRBJ2-3; D is unclear. The CDR3 length is 17 residues. Between the trimmed V and J ends, which lost 4 bases and 0 bases, there was a span of 17 bases. CDR1 is MDHEN, CDR2 SYDVKM, per germline. DNA of the CDR3: TGTGCCAGCAGTTCCCCACTCGGCAGGCCTAGCACAGATACGCAGTATTTT. Its translation: CASSSPLGRPSTDTQYF.

The chain has TRBV19 and TRBJ1-2; 11 bases are a match to TRBD1. V gave up 7 bases and J gave up 3 bases; unmatched junction bases: 4. CDR1 and CDR2 (germline): LNHDA, SQIVND (reference sequence). This CDR3 region has 14 residues. In DNA, the CDR3 is TGTGCCAGTACACGGGACAGGGGGGACTATGGCTACACCTTC. Its protein product is CASTRDRGDYGYTF. The complete variable domain, with remaining parts taken from reference TRBV19 and TRBJ1-2, reads DGGITQSPKYLFRKEGQNVTLSCEQNLNHDAMYWYRQDPGQGLRLIYYSQIVNDFQKGDIAEGYSVSREKKESFPLTVTSAQKNPTAFYLCASTRDRGDYGYTFGSGTRLTVV.

This chain uses TRBV7-2 with TRBJ1-2, with TRBD1 as a possible D gene (6 bases). The CDR3 has 13 residues. From germline, CDR1 is SGHTA and CDR2 FQGNSA. Trimming removed 1 base at V and 8 bases at J, with 11 bases between. This CDR3 reads CASSLDRVRGYTF. The CDR3 DNA is TGTGCCAGCAGCTTAGACAGGGTCAGAGGCTACACCTTC. The full variable domain, in which reference TRBV7-2 and TRBJ1-2 provide the parts outside the CDR3, is GAGVSQSPSNKVTEKGKDVELRCDPISGHTALYWYRQSLGQGLEFLIYFQGNSAPDKSGLPSDRFSAERTGGSVSTLTIQRTQQEDSAVYLCASSLDRVRGYTFGSGTRLTVV.

The gene calls are TRBV9 and TRBJ2-2, with D possibly matching TRBD2 (6 bases). V lost 7 bases and J 4 bases, leaving 14 bases between the germline ends. The CDR3 runs to 14 residues. Germline CDR1 SGDLS, CDR2 YYNGEE. The CDR3 DNA is TGTGCCAGCCAGTGGGAGGTGGGCACCGGGGAGCTGTTTTTT. It specifies CASQWEVGTGELFF.

J is TRBJ2-6 and V is TRBV6-4; D gene unclear. Germline V gene sequence: CDR1 MRHNA, CDR2 SNTAGT. V lost 5 bases and J 4 bases, leaving 12 bases between the germline ends. This CDR3 contains 15 residues. The CDR3 here is CASSRLGDGANVLTF. The CDR3 DNA follows: TGTGCCAGCAGTCGACTGGGCGACGGGGCCAACGTCCTGACTTTC.

The rearrangement links TRBV9 to TRBJ2-6; D perhaps matches TRBD1 (5 bases). The CDR3 totals 16 residues. The V gene's germline CDR1 is SGDLS and CDR2 YYNGEE. V lost 4 bases to trimming and J lost 4 bases, with 15 bases between them. In DNA, the CDR3 is TGTGCCAGCAGCCCCAGGGCTACCTCCGGGGCCAACGTCCTGACTTTC. This codes for CASSPRATSGANVLTF.

This chain connects TRBV12-3 or TRBV12-4 to TRBJ2-3; unclear D gene. V was clipped by 6 bases and J by 2 bases, with 3 bases between them. The CDR3 loop spans 11 amino acids. The CDR3 region is CASSNTDTQYF. CDR3 nucleotide sequence: TGTGCCAGCAGCAACACAGATACGCAGTATTTT.

The chain recombines TRBV6-5 with TRBJ2-7; D not certain. V lost 6 bases, J lost 0 bases, and 12 bases lay in between. The germline CDR1 and CDR2 sequences are MNHEY and SVGAGI. The CDR3 length is 14 residues. The CDR3 DNA reads as TGTGCCAGCAGCGCTAACATAGGCTCCTACGAGCAGTACTTC. Its translation is CASSANIGSYEQYF.

This chain links TRBV7-9 with TRBJ2-2, with TRBD2 matching 8 bases. CDR1 SEHNR and CDR2 FQNEAQ come from the germline V gene (reference sequence). J lost 4 bases, V lost 5 bases, and 3 bases had no gene match. This CDR3 is 14 amino acids long. The CDR3: CASSHGRATGELFF. As DNA, the CDR3 is TGTGCCAGCAGCCACGGGAGGGCCACCGGGGAGCTGTTTTTT.

V is TRBV11-2 and J is TRBJ2-4; TRBD2 aligns across 10 bases. The V gene end was trimmed by 0 bases and the J gene end by 5 bases; junction bases not matched to a gene: 13. Germline CDR1 reads SGHAT; CDR2 reads FQNNGV. CDR3 length: 19 residues. The DNA of the CDR3 is TGTGCCAGCAGCTTAGAACATGCTAGCGGGAGAAGAGGAGAAAACATTCAGTACTTC. It is translated as CASSLEHASGRRGENIQYF.

This chain links TRBV28 with TRBJ2-4; D remains ambiguous. CDR3 size: 16 residues. From germline, CDR1 is MDHEN and CDR2 SYDVKM. The V and J ends lost 4 bases and 2 bases respectively, with 15 bases between them. The CDR3 region is CASSSAGMRSKNIQYF. The CDR3 DNA reads as TGTGCCAGCAGTTCTGCAGGCATGAGGTCCAAAAACATTCAGTACTTC.